What follows is one T cell receptor (beta chain) and its context. Its antigen is not known. Germline loops: CDR1 SGHDN, CDR2 FVKESK. The CDR3 totals 22 residues. With V trimmed by 0 bases and J by 4 bases, 22 bases remained unmatched. The sample belongs to a study of cytomegalovirus exposure and HLA in healthy donors. On the study more broadly: Counted in an early data release were about 85 million unique TCRs from HLA-typed donors.

The PCR employed 60 Vbeta primers together with 13 Jbeta primers. Data came from immunoSEQ multiplex PCR; TCRdb stores just in-frame clones and leaves some out. The sample comprises 150,000 to 200,000 clones, around three quarters of which are singletons, and approximately 4.4% rests with the top ten. Whole-study results and caveats: HLA allele associations emerged for 16,951 TCR beta sequences in a later analysis, at 0.05 false discovery rate. Later genetic work tied a missense DCLRE1C variant to beta-chain V and J trimming.

The TCR originated in a woman under 40 in good health and CMV-seropositive. Material: PBMCs. The V and J genes are TRBV14 and TRBJ2-2, with 8 bases that match TRBD1. CDR3 amino acids: CASSQDPTPSPNDRGGTGELFF. CDR3 DNA: TGTGCCAGCAGCCAAGACCCCACGCCAAGCCCGAACGACAGGGGAGGCACCGGGGAGCTGTTTTTT.